Below are 27 T cell receptor beta chains sequenced from a single sample in a study of OX40 agonist ivuxolimab in advanced cancers. TCRdb's table, derived via immunoSEQ multiplex PCR, lists solely in-frame clones and lacks some. The sample lists 98,000 or so clones, 85% to 90% occurring once. The specimen comprised CD4+ or CD8+ T cells sorted from blood, sampled in a trial of the OX40 agonist ivuxolimab. Receptors originate from an adult with an advanced solid tumor such as melanoma, head and neck, liver or kidney cancer.

CDR3 protein: CAISGGEAEAFF. CDR3 sequence (DNA): TGTGCCATCAGTGGCGGAGAAGCTGAAGCTTTCTTT. The chain joins TRBV10-3 to TRBJ1-1; no definite D call. The CDR3 is 12 residues long. Germline loops: CDR1 ENHRY, CDR2 SYGVKD. Trimming removed 4 bases from V and 6 bases from J, with 9 bases in between.

CDR3 sequence (DNA): TGTGCCAGCAGTGAAGGTGCCCAGCGGCCCCAGCATTTT. Its protein is CASSEGAQRPQHF. This chain uses TRBV6-1 with TRBJ1-5; no reliable D call. Germline CDR1 reads MNHNS; CDR2 reads SASEGT. The germline V and J ends were trimmed by 1 base and 9 bases, with 10 bases remaining between them. The CDR3 extends over 13 amino acids.

The chain couples TRBV5-1 to TRBJ2-2; D call uncertain. This CDR3 region has 13 residues. V lost 6 bases, J lost 6 bases, and 12 bases lay in between. The germline gives CDR1 SGHRS, CDR2 YFSETQ. The CDR3 DNA is TGCGCCAGCACCCACAGCGACGCCGGGGAGCTGTTTTTT. It translates to CASTHSDAGELFF.

The J gene is TRBJ1-2, the V gene TRBV27; D not certain. The CDR3 length is 14 residues. The V gene's germline CDR1 is MNHEY and CDR2 SMNVEV (reference sequence). V was shortened by 3 bases and J by 2 bases, with 10 bases between the two germline ends. The DNA for the CDR3 is TGTGCCAGCAGTTTTAGTCTCGACAACTATGGCTACACCTTC. Its translation: CASSFSLDNYGYTF.

V and J are TRBV19 and TRBJ2-1; 10 bases align to TRBD1. After removal of 4 bases from V and 7 bases from J, the junction contained 13 bases not matched to a gene. Germline V lookup: CDR1 LNHDA, CDR2 SQIVND (reference sequence). This CDR3 is built from 17 residues. The CDR3 loop reads CASSRLTGTGETNEQFF. The CDR3, as DNA: TGTGCCAGTAGTAGACTTACCGGGACAGGGGAGACAAATGAGCAGTTCTTC.

This chain uses TRBV5-1 with TRBJ2-2; TRBD1 is a possible D gene (6 bases). CDR3 length: 15 residues. Per germline, CDR1 SGHRS and CDR2 YFSETQ. The V and J ends lost 4 bases and 2 bases respectively, with 12 bases between them. The CDR3 DNA follows: TGCGCCAGCAGCGTGACAGGTGGCAACACCGGGGAGCTGTTTTTT. Protein: CASSVTGGNTGELFF.

The CDR3 sequence: CASSESGPYGSGYTF. Here the CDR3 DNA reads TGTGCCAGCAGTGAGTCAGGACCCTATGGCTCGGGCTACACCTTC. This chain uses TRBV6-1 with TRBJ1-2; D unclear. The CDR3 extends over 15 amino acids. V was cut by 3 bases and J by 8 bases, with 19 bases left in between. CDR1 is MNHNS and CDR2 is SASEGT in the germline V gene.

The V call is TRBV9, the J call TRBJ2-7; D might be TRBD1 (5 bases). CDR1 is SGDLS and CDR2 is YYNGEE in the germline V gene. Trimming took 0 bases from V and 5 from J, leaving 12 bases between them. This CDR3 comprises 14 residues. For the CDR3, the DNA is TGTGCCAGCAGCGTAGGACCAGGGTACGACGAGCAGTACTTC. It is translated as CASSVGPGYDEQYF.

The chain links TRBV5-4 to TRBJ2-1; the D gene could be TRBD1 or TRBD2 (6 bases each). The CDR3 runs 15 residues. Germline-derived CDR1 and CDR2 are SGHNT and YYREEE (reference sequence). Trimming removed 0 bases from V and 0 bases from J, with 7 bases in between. CDR3 residues: CASSLGGASYNEQFF. The DNA for the CDR3 is TGTGCCAGCAGCTTGGGGGGGGCCTCCTACAATGAGCAGTTCTTC.

The chain employs TRBV2 and TRBJ1-6; D is possibly TRBD1 (6 bases). V dropped 5 bases and J dropped 8 bases, with 13 bases sitting between them. This CDR3 contains 14 residues. CDR1 is SNHLY, CDR2 FYNNEI, per germline. The CDR3 protein is CASSRTESDSPLHF. The CDR3 DNA reads TGTGCCAGCAGTCGGACAGAATCAGATTCACCCCTCCACTTT.

The chain combines TRBV6-1 with TRBJ1-2; tentative D call: TRBD1 (5 bases). The length of the CDR3 is 15 residues. In germline, CDR1 is MNHNS, CDR2 SASEGT. V was pared by 7 bases and J by 4 bases, with 19 bases between. The CDR3: CASTSRGNELYGYTF. CDR3 sequence (DNA): TGTGCCAGCACAAGTCGGGGCAATGAGCTCTATGGCTACACCTTC.

The rearrangement links TRBV7-2 to TRBJ1-5; a possible D gene is TRBD1 (5 bases). Trimming shortened V by 2 bases and J by 0 bases, and 17 bases separated the two germline ends. CDR1 is SGHTA, CDR2 FQGNSA, per germline. The CDR3 is 18 amino acids. CDR3 sequence: CASSLITGYRYSNQPQHF. CDR3 nucleotide sequence: TGTGCCAGCAGCTTAATAACAGGATATAGGTATAGCAATCAGCCCCAGCATTTT.

CDR3: CASSQRLAGGPTRADTQYF. CDR3 DNA: TGTGCCAGCAGTCAACGACTAGCGGGAGGGCCAACGAGGGCAGATACGCAGTATTTT. The J gene is TRBJ2-3, the V gene TRBV27; TRBD2 aligns across 14 bases. Germline CDR1 is MNHEY and CDR2 is SMNVEV (reference sequence). This CDR3 has 19 amino acids. The junction had 14 bases not matched to a gene; V was cut back by 5 bases and J by 4 bases.

The chain couples TRBV7-2 to TRBJ2-3; 11 bases agree with TRBD2. V dropped 4 bases and J dropped 6; count of bases not matched to a gene: 3. Germline V lookup: CDR1 SGHTA, CDR2 FQGNSA. This CDR3 contains 14 residues. The CDR3 sequence: CASSSLAGVDTQYF. DNA of the CDR3: TGTGCCAGCAGCTCACTAGCGGGAGTCGATACGCAGTATTTT.

This chain links TRBV6-5 with TRBJ1-3; D is undetermined. The V end was cut by 4 bases, the J end by 0 bases, with 7 bases between. Germline V gives CDR1 MNHEY, CDR2 SVGAGI. The CDR3 is 14 residues long. The CDR3 coding sequence is TGTGCCAGCAGTTCATCTCGCTCTGGAAACACCATATATTTT. Protein sequence: CASSSSRSGNTIYF.

This clone was counted once. The chain has TRBV5-4 and TRBJ2-4; 7 nucleotides agree with TRBD1. CDR3 length: 15 residues. Germline lookup yields CDR1 SGHNT and CDR2 YYREEE (reference sequence). Germline trimming cut 3 bases from V and 5 bases from J; bases unmatched to any gene: 8. The CDR3 here is CASSWDSKNQNIQYF. The DNA of the CDR3 is TGTGCCAGCAGCTGGGACAGCAAAAACCAAAACATTCAGTACTTC.

The chain is built from TRBV4-1 and TRBJ2-6; D is tentatively TRBD1 or TRBD2 (5 bases each). The ends were cut back, 1 base at V and 2 bases at J, with 9 bases in the middle. This CDR3 spans 16 amino acids. From germline, CDR1 is MGHRA and CDR2 YSYEKL. The CDR3, as DNA: TGCGCCAGCAGCCAAGGAGGGGCGACTGGGGCCAACGTCCTGACTTTC. Translation gives CASSQGGATGANVLTF.

CDR3 nucleotide sequence: TGTGCCAGCAGCCCGCCCTGGTCTGGAGATCAGCCCCAGCATTTT. Translated, it gives CASSPPWSGDQPQHF. The chain is built from TRBV7-2 and TRBJ1-5; D not resolved. Germline CDR1 and CDR2: SGHTA and FQGNSA. Trimming took 5 bases from V and 5 from J, leaving 16 bases between them. This CDR3 spans 15 amino acids.

The chain recombines TRBV2 with TRBJ1-1; tentatively, D is TRBD1 (6 bases). V dropped 2 bases and J dropped 3 bases, with 10 bases sitting between them. CDR1 and CDR2 (germline): SNHLY, FYNNEI. The CDR3 runs 14 residues. The CDR3 DNA reads TGTGCCAGCAGTGAATACAGGGTTTACACTGAAGCTTTCTTT. Translated, it gives CASSEYRVYTEAFF.

This chain joins TRBV4-1 and TRBJ2-7; 9 bases fit TRBD1. Germline trimming cut 0 bases from V and 1 base from J; bases unmatched to any gene: 10. This CDR3 has 18 amino acids. Germline loops: CDR1 MGHRA, CDR2 YSYEKL. CDR3 amino acids: CASSQEGEGTGKSYEQYF. In DNA form, the CDR3 reads TGCGCCAGCAGCCAAGAGGGGGAAGGGACAGGGAAATCCTACGAGCAGTACTTC.

This chain links TRBV4-3 with TRBJ2-2; the match to TRBD1 covers 12 bases. The CDR3 is 18 residues long. The V gene end was trimmed by 4 bases and the J gene end by 6 bases; junction bases not matched to a gene: 12. Germline CDR1 is LGHNA and CDR2 is YSLEER. CDR3 loop: CASSLSRGGQGAAGELFF. The CDR3 DNA is TGCGCCAGCAGCCTAAGTCGAGGGGGACAGGGGGCGGCCGGGGAGCTGTTTTTT.

The J gene is TRBJ1-1, the V gene TRBV2, with a possible D match to TRBD1 (5 bases). This CDR3 is built from 13 residues. Trimming took 6 bases from V and 5 from J, leaving 13 bases between them. CDR1 is SNHLY and CDR2 is FYNNEI in the germline V gene. Written as DNA, the CDR3 is TGTGCCAGCAGGGCGGGACCGGGGACTGAAGCTTTCTTT. Protein product: CASRAGPGTEAFF.

The chain employs TRBV28 and TRBJ2-1; a weak D match, TRBD1 (6 bases). There are 16 residues in the CDR3. Deletions cut 5 bases from V and 4 bases from J, with 18 bases between. Germline V CDR1 and CDR2: MDHEN, SYDVKM. CDR3 in amino acids: CASSPGGSGLYNEQFF. CDR3 DNA: TGTGCCAGCAGTCCTGGGGGCAGTGGACTTTACAATGAGCAGTTCTTC.

V and J are TRBV29-1 and TRBJ2-7, with TRBD1 matching 9 bases. Trimming removed 6 bases from V and 3 bases from J; junction bases left unmatched: 3. This CDR3 is 12 amino acids long. Germline CDR1 is SQVTM and CDR2 is ANQGSEA. The CDR3 DNA is TGCAGCGTCCCGGGACAGGGCTACGAGCAGTACTTC. It translates to CSVPGQGYEQYF.

V gene TRBV5-6 combines with J gene TRBJ2-6; the match to TRBD1 covers 8 bases. The CDR3 has 18 residues. The germline CDR1 and CDR2 sequences are SGHDT and YYEEEE. The V segment lost 4 bases and the J segment 1 base; nucleotides outside the gene matches: 10. In DNA form, the CDR3 reads TGTGCCAGCAGCCCGCGGACAGGGCTGAGTTCTGGGGCCAACGTCCTGACTTTC. Translated: CASSPRTGLSSGANVLTF.

The chain couples TRBV4-1 to TRBJ1-1; the D gene is possibly TRBD1 (5 bases). Between the trimmed V and J ends, which lost 5 bases and 1 base, there was a span of 14 bases. Germline lookup yields CDR1 MGHRA and CDR2 YSYEKL. This CDR3 is built from 15 residues. CDR3 protein: CASSRGRGWNTEAFF. In DNA, the CDR3 is TGCGCCAGCAGCAGGGGTCGAGGTTGGAACACTGAAGCTTTCTTT.

V is TRBV7-2 and J is TRBJ1-1, with D possibly matching TRBD1 (5 bases). Trimming shortened V by 4 bases and J by 5 bases, and 11 bases separated the two germline ends. Per the germline V gene, CDR1 is SGHTA and CDR2 is FQGNSA. The CDR3 contains 13 residues. The CDR3: CASSSGARTEAFF. CDR3 in DNA: TGTGCCAGCAGCTCCGGGGCTAGGACTGAAGCTTTCTTT.